This T cell receptor beta chain emerged from a study of beta chain features in type 1 diabetes. Study conclusions and caveats: Possible PCR preference for shorter templates applied equally to patients and controls. In every one of the four CD4+ subsets, TCRB CDR3s were moderately but significantly shorter in Type 1 diabetes patients. Using cDNA template may skew counts toward highly expressing activated cells.

Of the isolated RNA, all was reverse transcribed, and so the sequenced material was expressed TCRB transcripts. Measured with immunoSEQ multiplex PCR; TCRdb has only the in-frame clones, and not every one. The data show 150,000 to 200,000 clones, with roughly 60% seen just once and 0.08% to 0.1% held by the top ten. Using CD45RO/CCR7/CD25/CD127/CD95/CD27, CD4+ naive, central memory, regulatory and stem cell-like memory cells were sorted. Germline CDR1 is SQVTM and CDR2 is ANQGSEA. This CDR3 has 13 amino acids. V lost 7 bases and J 5 bases, leaving 17 bases between the germline ends. With regard to this clone: Antigen unknown.

The sequenced sample was naive CD4+ T cells from blood. The chain links TRBV29-1 to TRBJ1-1; unclear D gene. The receptor was isolated from a young man with type 1 diabetes. The CDR3 loop reads CSGLKAEETEAFF. As DNA, the CDR3 is TGCAGCGGCCTGAAGGCGGAGGAGACTGAAGCTTTCTTT.